The next 26 T cell receptor beta chains were all read from a single sample in a study of regulatory T cells in long-lasting Graves disease. Time point of the sample: newly diagnosed GD, antithyroid drugs for less than 3 months. PBMC-derived RNA was used for the TCR library. To make TCR beta libraries, researchers used iRepertoire HTBI primers and Arm-PCR of CDR3 regions. TCRdb reprocessed the multiplex PCR reads via MiXCR and lists one record per CDR3 protein. The repertoire holds roughly 400,000 distinct CDR3 sequences, with about 15% as singletons. These data are also associated with another study on T cells in Graves' hyperthyroidism and ophthalmopathy.

Sequencing used peripheral blood mononuclear cells (PBMCs), obtained at new diagnosis, from a patient treated with antithyroid drugs. These receptors all stem from a woman in her forties with Graves disease.

The sample holds many counts of this clonotype. The chain carries TRBV6-2 or TRBV6-3 and TRBJ1-1; D is unresolved. Germline loops: CDR1 MNHEY, CDR2 SVGEGT. V was shortened by 2 bases and J by 0 bases, with 22 bases between the two germline ends. CDR3 length: 19 residues. CDR3 protein: CASSYAPPVVPGMNTEAFF. The CDR3 region has the DNA TGTGCCAGCAGTTACGCCCCCCCGGTCGTCCCGGGGATGAACACTGAAGCTTTCTTT.

The rearrangement joins TRBV5-1 to TRBJ2-2; unclear D gene. The germline V and J ends were trimmed by 0 bases and 6 bases, with 15 bases remaining between them. From germline, CDR1 is SGHRS and CDR2 YFSETQ. The CDR3 is 16 amino acids. CDR3 loop: CASSLAAVQTSGELFF. The CDR3 nucleotides read TGCGCCAGCAGCTTGGCGGCAGTCCAGACCTCCGGGGAGCTGTTTTTT.

This clonotype has ten or more counts. This rearrangement joins TRBV27 to TRBJ1-1; tentatively, D is TRBD1 (5 bases). This CDR3 has 13 residues. Germline V lookup: CDR1 MNHEY, CDR2 SMNVEV (reference sequence). Trimming pared 3 bases from V and 1 base from J, leaving 6 bases between. The CDR3 loop is CASSFTGNTEAFF. Here the CDR3 DNA reads TGTGCCAGCAGTTTTACAGGGAACACTGAAGCTTTCTTT.

This clonotype was recorded at least ten times. This chain connects TRBV27 to TRBJ2-2; TRBD1 might be the D (5 bases). Deletions cut 5 bases from V and 6 bases from J, with 13 bases between. Germline loops: CDR1 MNHEY, CDR2 SMNVEV (reference sequence). The CDR3 totals 14 residues. CDR3 region: CASSLRQRPGELFF. CDR3 nucleotide sequence: TGTGCCAGCAGTCTCCGACAGAGGCCCGGGGAGCTGTTTTTT.

This clonotype was recorded at least ten times. The chain is built from TRBV3-1 and TRBJ1-1, with a possible D match to TRBD1 (5 bases). The CDR3 has 13 residues. The germline V gene encodes CDR1 LGHDT and CDR2 YNNKEL (reference sequence). V gave up 8 bases and J gave up 2 bases, with 12 bases separating them. The CDR3 region has the DNA TGTGCCAGCGGGGGAGGGGCCAACACTGAAGCTTTCTTT. Protein: CASGGGANTEAFF.

This clonotype was counted many times. The chain is built from TRBV28 and TRBJ2-7; D gene uncertain. Trimming stripped 7 bases from V and 2 bases from J, with 6 bases between. CDR3 size: 11 residues. The germline V gene has CDR1 MDHEN and CDR2 SYDVKM. The CDR3 protein is CASTQAYEQYF. CDR3 nucleotides: TGTGCCAGCACGCAGGCCTACGAGCAGTACTTC.

This clonotype was seen at least ten times. The CDR3 bases are TGTGCCAGCAGCCAAGCCGGGACTAGCGGGCCGAACACCGGGGAGCTGTTTTTT. This translates into CASSQAGTSGPNTGELFF. The V call is TRBV3-1, the J call TRBJ2-2, with 12 bases lining up with TRBD2. Per the germline V gene, CDR1 is LGHDT and CDR2 is YNNKEL (reference sequence). Trimming at V came to 1 base and at J to 0 bases, leaving 3 bases not matched to a gene. This CDR3 region has 18 residues.

This clonotype was counted ten times or more. The V gene is TRBV28, the J gene TRBJ1-2, with D unclear. The V end was cut by 6 bases, the J end by 4 bases, with 9 bases between. The CDR3 has 12 amino acids. Germline CDR1 reads MDHEN; CDR2 reads SYDVKM. The CDR3 reads CASRRRGYGYTF. CDR3 coding DNA: TGTGCCAGCAGAAGGCGTGGCTATGGCTACACCTTC.

This clonotype was seen more than once but under ten times. The V and J genes are TRBV10-3 and TRBJ2-7, with TRBD2 as a possible D gene (6 bases). The CDR3 loop spans 15 amino acids. Trimming removed 2 bases at V and 1 base at J, with 12 bases between. From germline, CDR1 is ENHRY and CDR2 SYGVKD. CDR3: CAISEHGSRSYEQYF. The CDR3 nucleotides are TGTGCCATCAGTGAGCACGGGAGCAGGTCCTACGAGCAGTACTTC.

On this clonotype: With only one base between it and a far larger clone, this is likely a read error. The chain has TRBV12-3 or TRBV12-4 and TRBJ2-5, with 8 bases that match TRBD1. This CDR3 is 14 amino acids long. Trimming cost V 5 bases and J 11 bases; bases outside gene matches: 13. The CDR3 DNA reads as TGTGCCAGCAGTGGCCGGGACAGGAACAATGAGCAGTACTTC. It translates to CASSGRDRNNEQYF.

This clonotype was counted at least ten times. The V gene is TRBV28, the J gene TRBJ1-5, with unresolved D. Trimming stripped 4 bases from V and 7 bases from J, with 14 bases between. The CDR3 is made up of 14 amino acids. Germline V gene sequence: CDR1 MDHEN, CDR2 SYDVKM. CDR3 protein: CASSSNRVLQPQHF. The CDR3, as DNA: TGTGCCAGCAGTTCAAATAGGGTTCTCCAGCCCCAGCATTTT.

This chain links TRBV5-5 with TRBJ1-1; no reliable D call. V lost 0 bases and J 0 bases, leaving 15 bases between the germline ends. This CDR3 contains 17 residues. Germline V lookup: CDR1 SGHKS, CDR2 YYEKEE (reference sequence). The CDR3 reads CASSLEAEVWVNTEAFF. Written as DNA, the CDR3 is TGTGCCAGCAGCTTGGAGGCAGAGGTGTGGGTGAACACTGAAGCTTTCTTT.

The genes are TRBV6-5 and TRBJ2-5; 7 bases fit TRBD2. This CDR3 has 16 amino acids. Germline CDR1 MNHEY, CDR2 SVGAGI. J gave up 0 bases and V 2 bases, and 6 bases lay outside the gene matches. The CDR3 DNA follows: TGTGCCAGCAGTTACACTTTACTAGCGAACCAAGAGACCCAGTACTTC. Translated: CASSYTLLANQETQYF.

This clonotype was counted at least ten times. The V and J genes are TRBV11-3 and TRBJ2-2; TRBD2 is a possible D gene (5 bases). V lost 0 bases and J lost 2, with 7 bases in between. The CDR3 length is 15 residues. CDR1 is SGHNT, CDR2 YENEEA, per germline. The CDR3: CASSLEGRNTGELFF. CDR3 in DNA: TGTGCCAGCAGCTTAGAAGGGAGAAACACCGGGGAGCTGTTTTTT.

V gene TRBV11-2 combines with J gene TRBJ2-7, with 12 positions matching TRBD2. CDR1 SGHAT and CDR2 FQNNGV come from the germline V gene. CDR3 length: 19 residues. V trimming: 5 bases; J trimming: 5 bases; junction bases outside the gene matches: 19. The CDR3 coding sequence is TGTGCCAGCAGCCGAAATGGACTAGCGGGAATTCCCGGAGGACACGAGCAGTACTTC. The encoded protein is CASSRNGLAGIPGGHEQYF. The full variable domain, with the rest looked up from reference TRBV11-2 and TRBJ2-7, is EAGVAQSPRYKIIEKRQSVAFWCNPISGHATLYWYQQILGQGPKLLIQFQNNGVVDDSQLPKDRFSAERLKGVDSTLKIQPAKLEDSAVYLCASSRNGLAGIPGGHEQYFGPGTRLTVT.

This clonotype came up a few times. J is TRBJ1-5 and V is TRBV12-3 or TRBV12-4; 8 positions match TRBD1. The CDR3 sequence is 14 residues long. Germline trimming cut 3 bases from V and 5 bases from J; bases unmatched to any gene: 3. CDR3 residues: CASSLDREDQPQHF. The CDR3 nucleotides read TGTGCCAGCAGTTTGGACAGGGAAGATCAGCCCCAGCATTTT.

The chain has TRBV7-9 and TRBJ2-5, with 10 nucleotides matching TRBD2. The germline V gene encodes CDR1 SEHNR and CDR2 FQNEAQ (reference sequence). The CDR3 extends over 15 amino acids. The V gene end was trimmed by 1 base and the J gene end by 3 bases; junction bases not matched to a gene: 2. CDR3 protein: CASSLETSGEETQYF. The CDR3 coding sequence is TGTGCCAGCAGCTTAGAAACTAGCGGGGAAGAGACCCAGTACTTC.

This clonotype was observed many times. J is TRBJ1-5 and V is TRBV6-1; tentative D call: TRBD1 (5 bases). CDR1 is MNHNS, CDR2 SASEGT, per germline. CDR3 length: 16 residues. V was trimmed by 5 bases and J by 4 bases, leaving 18 bases between them. The CDR3 DNA reads TGTGCCAGCAGTCGAGGGGCGGCGGGGCTAAATCAGCCCCAGCATTTT. It specifies CASSRGAAGLNQPQHF.

This clonotype has ten or more counts. V and J are TRBV2 and TRBJ1-5, with TRBD1 identical over 8 bases. Germline V lookup: CDR1 SNHLY, CDR2 FYNNEI. The CDR3 is 15 amino acids. V was pared by 7 bases and J by 2 bases, with 7 bases of the junction left unmatched. CDR3 nucleotide sequence: TGTGCCAGCACGTCACAGGGGGATCGCAATCAGCCCCAGCATTTT. This gives the protein CASTSQGDRNQPQHF.

Only a few counts were recorded for this clonotype. The chain carries TRBV28 and TRBJ2-1, with TRBD1 as a possible D gene (6 bases). The germline V gene encodes CDR1 MDHEN and CDR2 SYDVKM. V dropped 4 bases and J dropped 4 bases, with 11 bases sitting between them. The CDR3 has 14 amino acids. The CDR3, as DNA: TGTGCCAGCAGTTGGCCGGGACAATACAATGAGCAGTTCTTC. Translated, it gives CASSWPGQYNEQFF.

The chain carries TRBV6-2 or TRBV6-3 and TRBJ2-7; D perhaps matches TRBD2 (5 bases). The CDR3 consists of 13 residues. Germline CDR1 reads MNHEY; CDR2 reads SVGEGT. Trimming stripped 8 bases from V and 4 bases from J, with 15 bases between. DNA of the CDR3: TGTGCCAGCGGACCGAGGGTGTCGTACGAGCAGTACTTC. Translation: CASGPRVSYEQYF.

The rearrangement links TRBV11-3 to TRBJ2-5, with 9 bases identical to TRBD1. J gave up 3 bases and V 4 bases, and 3 bases lay outside the gene matches. This CDR3 is built from 14 residues. CDR1 and CDR2 (germline): SGHNT, YENEEA. CDR3 residues: CASSSGTGKETQYF. The CDR3 DNA reads TGTGCCAGCAGCTCCGGGACAGGGAAAGAGACCCAGTACTTC. Full variable domain (outside the CDR3, taken from reference TRBV11-3 and TRBJ2-5): EAGVVQSPRYKIIEKKQPVAFWCNPISGHNTLYWYLQNLGQGPELLIRYENEEAVDDSQLPKDRFSAERLKGVDSTLKIQPAELGDSAVYLCASSSGTGKETQYFGPGTRLLVL.

The chain has TRBV5-1 and TRBJ1-1; 8 bases map to TRBD1. Germline-derived CDR1 and CDR2 are SGHRS and YFSETQ. V shed 3 bases, J shed 4 bases, and the junction held 8 bases outside the gene matches. There are 15 residues in the CDR3. The CDR3 DNA follows: TGCGCCAGCAGCTCGACAGGGGTTGGGAGCACTGAAGCTTTCTTT. It encodes CASSSTGVGSTEAFF.

This clonotype was recorded a few times. At one end the junction does not follow the germline gene, possibly because of a read error. This chain connects TRBV5-1 to TRBJ2-7; 8 bases fit TRBD1. Germline V gene sequence: CDR1 SGHRS, CDR2 YFSETQ. The CDR3 spans 15 residues. CDR3 in DNA: TGCGCCAGCAGTCCCGGGACAGGTCTGGTTTACGGGCAGTACTTC. Translation: CASSPGTGLVYGQYF.

The sample holds a few counts of this clonotype. This chain joins TRBV7-2 and TRBJ2-1; 12 bases line up with TRBD2. V dropped 5 bases and J dropped 5; count of bases not matched to a gene: 7. Germline CDR1 and CDR2: SGHTA and FQGNSA. This CDR3 is built from 16 residues. CDR3 sequence (DNA): TGTGCCAGCAGCCTAGTTCGACTAGCGGGAGACAATGAGCAGTTCTTC. It translates to CASSLVRLAGDNEQFF.

This clonotype was observed at least ten times. V gene TRBV7-2 combines with J gene TRBJ2-7; 10 nucleotides line up with TRBD2. Germline V gives CDR1 SGHTA, CDR2 FQGNSA. Losses at the gene ends were 5 bases for V and 3 bases for J; bases not matched to a gene: 7. This CDR3 spans 15 amino acids. The DNA for the CDR3 is TGTGCCAGCAGCCTCGGTGGACTAGCGGACTACGAGCAGTACTTC. It encodes CASSLGGLADYEQYF. The entire variable domain, with the rest obtained from reference TRBV7-2 and TRBJ2-7, is as follows: GAGVSQSPSNKVTEKGKDVELRCDPISGHTALYWYRQSLGQGLEFLIYFQGNSAPDKSGLPSDRFSAERTGGSVSTLTIQRTQQEDSAVYLCASSLGGLADYEQYFGPGTRLTVT.